This T cell receptor beta chain is drawn from a study of response to subunit inactivated influenza vaccine. Study-wide findings and caveats: The authors suggested that few new T cells are recruited per seasonal influenza vaccination.

This clonotype has only a few counts. Its antigen is unknown. TCRdb re-derived calls from the RT-PCR reads in MiXCR, one entry per CDR3 protein. This sample has 450,000 to 600,000 distinct CDR3 sequences, with around 7.7% found just once. The sequence was collected from a man between 50 and 70 years old who received an inactivated influenza vaccine. Sequencing was performed on PBMCs from blood, taken less than 25 months after vaccination.

The CDR3 coding sequence is TGTGCCAGCAGCCACGGGACGGCCATGGGCTACACCTTC. It encodes CASSHGTAMGYTF. The rearrangement joins TRBV4-2 to TRBJ1-2; D may be TRBD1 (5 bases). The length of the CDR3 is 13 residues. Trimming took 3 bases from V and 8 from J, leaving 13 bases between them. The V gene's germline CDR1 is LGHNA and CDR2 YNFKEQ.